Presented here are 11 T cell receptor beta chains from one specimen sequenced in a study of control samples from healthy donors and cancer patients. Data came from immunoSEQ multiplex PCR; TCRdb stores just in-frame clones and leaves some out. The data contain 200,000 to 250,000 clones, around 94% of them seen just once; the ten biggest clones take up 1.5%. The sample consisted of blood. Receptor source: a man aged 45-60 years in good health.

The chain recombines TRBV18 with TRBJ2-1; D is perhaps TRBD1 or TRBD2 (5 bases each). The CDR3 loop spans 15 amino acids. The V gene's germline CDR1 is KGHSH and CDR2 LQKENI. V lost 3 bases and J 5 bases, leaving 14 bases between the germline ends. The CDR3 nucleotides read TGTGCCAGCTCACCCCTCGGGGACCGACACAATGAGCAGTTCTTC. Translated, it gives CASSPLGDRHNEQFF. Using reference TRBV18 and TRBJ2-1 for the parts outside the CDR3, the full variable domain is NAGVMQNPRHLVRRRGQEARLRCSPMKGHSHVYWYRQLPEEGLKFMVYLQKENIIDESGMPKERFSAEFPKEGPSILRIQQVVRGDSAAYFCASSPLGDRHNEQFFGPGTRLTVL.

The chain links TRBV2 to TRBJ1-4; D gene unclear. The V and J ends lost 6 bases and 8 bases respectively, with 10 bases between them. The CDR3 contains 12 residues. Per the germline V gene, CDR1 is SNHLY and CDR2 is FYNNEI. CDR3 amino acids: CASSEDREKLFF. The CDR3 DNA reads TGTGCCAGCAGCGAGGACCGGGAAAAACTGTTTTTT. Variable domain in full (rest from reference TRBV2 and TRBJ1-4): EPEVTQTPSHQVTQMGQEVILRCVPISNHLYFYWYRQILGQKVEFLVSFYNNEISEKSEIFDDQFSVERPDGSNFTLKIRSTKLEDSAMYFCASSEDREKLFFGSGTQLSVL.

The chain couples TRBV3-1 (or the pseudogene TRBV3-2) to TRBJ2-5, with TRBD2 identical over 14 bases. Trimming took 7 bases from V and 4 from J; bases not matched to a gene: 11. CDR1 is LGHDT and CDR2 is YNNKEL in the germline V gene (reference sequence). The CDR3 extends over 17 amino acids. The chain's CDR3 is CASIRTSGGRDGETQYF. Here the CDR3 DNA reads TGTGCCAGCATCCGGACTAGCGGGGGGCGGGACGGAGAGACCCAGTACTTC.

The chain joins TRBV10-3 to TRBJ1-2; D perhaps matches TRBD1 (5 bases). Germline V CDR1 and CDR2: ENHRY, SYGVKD. This CDR3 has 13 amino acids. The ends were cut back, 8 bases at V and 4 bases at J, with 14 bases in the middle. The DNA for the CDR3 is TGTGCCATCGAAGGGGCCGGAGGCTATGGCTACACCTTC. Amino acids: CAIEGAGGYGYTF.

The sample holds one count of this clone. CDR3 nucleotides: TGCGCCAGCAGCTTAGATCCTGGGGGGAACACTGAAGCTTTCTTT. Residues: CASSLDPGGNTEAFF. The chain recombines TRBV5-1 with TRBJ1-1, with a possible D match to TRBD1 (5 bases). The CDR3 totals 15 residues. V was clipped by 2 bases and J by 1 base, with 12 bases between them. Germline lookup yields CDR1 SGHRS and CDR2 YFSETQ.

The gene calls are TRBV3-1 (or the pseudogene TRBV3-2) and TRBJ1-5; D perhaps matches TRBD1 (6 bases). The germline V and J ends were trimmed by 4 bases and 7 bases, with 17 bases remaining between them. The germline CDR1 and CDR2 sequences are LGHDT and YNNKEL (reference sequence). The CDR3 loop spans 15 amino acids. Written as DNA, the CDR3 is TGTGCCAGCAGCCCTGATTACAGGGAGGACCAGCCCCAGCATTTT. This gives the protein CASSPDYREDQPQHF.

CDR3 loop: CASSPEGGRGNQPQHF. CDR3 coding DNA: TGTGCCAGCAGTCCTGAGGGGGGGCGAGGCAATCAGCCCCAGCATTTT. The V gene is TRBV6-4, the J gene TRBJ1-5, with D tentatively TRBD1 (6 bases). The CDR3 has 16 amino acids. With 5 bases removed from V and 2 bases from J, the gap between germline ends came to 16 bases. Per the germline V gene, CDR1 is MRHNA and CDR2 is SNTAGT.

The chain links TRBV3-1 (or the pseudogene TRBV3-2) to TRBJ2-5; 7 bases line up with TRBD2. CDR1 is LGHDT and CDR2 is YNNKEL in the germline V gene (reference sequence). The V gene end was trimmed by 1 base and the J gene end by 2 bases; junction bases not matched to a gene: 7. There are 16 residues in the CDR3. The CDR3 region has the DNA TGTGCCAGCAGCCAAGTGGGGGGGAGTTTTCAAGAGACCCAGTACTTC. It specifies CASSQVGGSFQETQYF.

This chain links TRBV2 with TRBJ2-1; 15 bases are shared with TRBD2. This CDR3 contains 18 residues. Losses at the gene ends were 7 bases for V and 0 bases for J; bases not matched to a gene: 7. Germline V gene lookup returns CDR1 SNHLY and CDR2 FYNNEI. The CDR3 sequence: CASIGTSGGSSSYNEQFF. DNA for the CDR3: TGTGCCAGCATTGGGACTAGCGGGGGGTCTTCCTCCTACAATGAGCAGTTCTTC.

This clone is a singleton in its sample. The chain is built from TRBV20-1 and TRBJ2-3; 9 bases fit TRBD2. With 3 bases clipped from V and 0 bases from J, the junction kept 7 bases outside the gene matches. Germline values: CDR1 DFQATT, CDR2 SNEGSKA (reference sequence). The length of the CDR3 is 16 residues. CDR3 sequence: CSASSMSGGSTDTQYF. CDR3 nucleotide sequence: TGCAGTGCTAGTTCCATGAGCGGGGGGAGCACAGATACGCAGTATTTT.

The count of this clone is one. The chain has TRBV5-1 and TRBJ2-1; TRBD1 is a possible D gene (6 bases). The CDR3 contains 14 residues. Looked up from germline, CDR1 is SGHRS and CDR2 is YFSETQ. V was pared by 1 base and J by 8 bases, with 13 bases between. Here the CDR3 reads CASSLWLGADEQFF. The CDR3 coding sequence is TGCGCCAGCAGCTTGTGGCTGGGGGCCGATGAGCAGTTCTTC.